This TCR beta chain was identified in a study of response to subunit inactivated influenza vaccine. Using its own MiXCR run on the RT-PCR reads, TCRdb lists one record per CDR3 protein. The data contain 450,000 to 600,000 distinct CDR3 sequences, 16% of them singletons. This clonotype was observed a handful of times. The CDR3 is made up of 13 amino acids. CDR1 and CDR2 from the germline V gene are MDHEN and SYDVKM. Trimming cost V 3 bases and J 5 bases, with 11 bases left between them. Specimen: CD4+ T cells sorted from PBMCs, collected around 25 months after vaccination. The chain uses TRBV28 and TRBJ2-7; either TRBD1 or TRBD2 may fit D (5 bases each). The clonotype originates from a man aged 50-75 years who received an inactivated influenza vaccine. Here the CDR3 reads CASSFGAVHEQYF. The DNA of the CDR3 is TGTGCCAGCAGTTTCGGGGCTGTCCACGAGCAGTACTTC.